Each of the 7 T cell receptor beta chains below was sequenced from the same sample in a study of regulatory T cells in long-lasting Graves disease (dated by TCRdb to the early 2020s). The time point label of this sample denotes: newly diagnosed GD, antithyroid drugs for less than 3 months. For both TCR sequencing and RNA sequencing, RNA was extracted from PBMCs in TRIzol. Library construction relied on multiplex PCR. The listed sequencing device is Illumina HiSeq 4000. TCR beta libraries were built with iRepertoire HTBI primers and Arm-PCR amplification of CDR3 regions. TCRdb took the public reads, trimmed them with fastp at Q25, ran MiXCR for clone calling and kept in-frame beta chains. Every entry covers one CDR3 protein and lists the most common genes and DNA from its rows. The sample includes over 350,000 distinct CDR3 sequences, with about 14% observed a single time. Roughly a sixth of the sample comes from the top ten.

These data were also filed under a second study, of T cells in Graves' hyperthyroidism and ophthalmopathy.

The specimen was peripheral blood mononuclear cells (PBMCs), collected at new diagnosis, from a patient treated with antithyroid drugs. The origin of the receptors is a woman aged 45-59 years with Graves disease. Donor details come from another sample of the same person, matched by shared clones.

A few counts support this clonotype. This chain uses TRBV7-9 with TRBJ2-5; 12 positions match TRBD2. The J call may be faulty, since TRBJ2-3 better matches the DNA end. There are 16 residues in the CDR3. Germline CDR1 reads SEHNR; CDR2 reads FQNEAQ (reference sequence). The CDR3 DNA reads TGTGCCAGCAGCGAACCGGGACTAGCGGGCGGTATGGCGCAGTATTTT. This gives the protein CASSEPGLAGGMAQYF.

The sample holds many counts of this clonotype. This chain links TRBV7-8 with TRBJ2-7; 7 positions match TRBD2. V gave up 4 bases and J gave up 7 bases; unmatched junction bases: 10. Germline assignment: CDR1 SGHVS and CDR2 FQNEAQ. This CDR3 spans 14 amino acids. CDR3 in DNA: TGTGCCAGCAGCTCGCCTAGCGGATTGGCGGAGCAGTACTTC. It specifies CASSSPSGLAEQYF. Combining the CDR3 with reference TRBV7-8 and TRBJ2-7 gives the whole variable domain GAGVSQSPRYKVAKRGQDVALRCDPISGHVSLFWYQQALGQGPEFLTYFQNEAQLDKSGLPSDRFFAERPEGSVSTLKIQRTQQEDSAVYLCASSSPSGLAEQYFGPGTRLTVT.

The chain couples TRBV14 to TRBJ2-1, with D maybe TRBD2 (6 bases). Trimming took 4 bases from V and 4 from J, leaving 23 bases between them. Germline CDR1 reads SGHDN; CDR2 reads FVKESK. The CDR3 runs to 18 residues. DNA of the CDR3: TGTGCCAGCAGCCTGACCCCTATTAGCGGCTTACCTTACAATGAGCAGTTCTTC. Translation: CASSLTPISGLPYNEQFF. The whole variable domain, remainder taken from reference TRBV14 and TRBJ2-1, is EAGVTQFPSHSVIEKGQTVTLRCDPISGHDNLYWYRRVMGKEIKFLLHFVKESKQDESGMPNNRFLAERTGGTYSTLKVQPAELEDSGVYFCASSLTPISGLPYNEQFFGPGTRLTVL.

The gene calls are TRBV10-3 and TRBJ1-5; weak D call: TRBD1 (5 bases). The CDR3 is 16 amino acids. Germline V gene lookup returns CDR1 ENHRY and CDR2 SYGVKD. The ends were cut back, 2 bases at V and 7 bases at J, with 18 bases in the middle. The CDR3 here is CAISEREGEGDQPQHF. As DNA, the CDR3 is TGTGCCATCAGTGAGCGGGAAGGAGAAGGGGACCAGCCCCAGCATTTT.

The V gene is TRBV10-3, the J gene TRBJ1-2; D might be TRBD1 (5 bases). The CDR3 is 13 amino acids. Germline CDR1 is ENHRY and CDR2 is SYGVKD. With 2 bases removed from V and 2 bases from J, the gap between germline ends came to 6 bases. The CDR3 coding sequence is TGTGCCATCAGTGAGACAGGAAACTATGGCTACACCTTC. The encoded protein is CAISETGNYGYTF.

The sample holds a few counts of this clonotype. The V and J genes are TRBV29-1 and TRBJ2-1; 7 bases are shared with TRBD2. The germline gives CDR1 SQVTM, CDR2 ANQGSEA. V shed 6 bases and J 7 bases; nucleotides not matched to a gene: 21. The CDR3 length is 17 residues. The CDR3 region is CSVAPGFGRTSLNEQFF. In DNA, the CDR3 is TGCAGCGTCGCCCCCGGGTTCGGGAGGACCTCCCTAAATGAGCAGTTCTTC.

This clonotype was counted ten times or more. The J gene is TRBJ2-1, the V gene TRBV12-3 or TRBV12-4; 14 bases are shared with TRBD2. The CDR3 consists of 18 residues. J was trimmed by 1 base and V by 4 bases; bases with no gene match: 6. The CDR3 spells CASSSGLAGEDSYNEQFF. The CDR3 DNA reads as TGTGCCAGCAGTTCGGGACTAGCGGGAGAAGATTCCTACAATGAGCAGTTCTTC.